The next 20 T cell receptor beta chains were all read from a single sample in a study of cytomegalovirus exposure and HLA in healthy donors. A multiplex PCR was run with 60 Vbeta primers and 13 Jbeta primers. The table came from immunoSEQ multiplex PCR; TCRdb's copy has only in-frame clones and leaves some out. This table holds more than 150,000 clones, roughly 82% found once. Sequenced: PBMCs. Receptors originate from a man aged 40-55 years in good health and CMV-seronegative.

V and J are TRBV7-3 and TRBJ2-1; 10 bases fit TRBD1. CDR3 length equals 15 residues. Trimming removed 5 bases from V and 6 bases from J; junction bases left unmatched: 7. Germline values: CDR1 SGHTA, CDR2 FQGTGA. DNA for the CDR3: TGTGCCAGCAGCCGATTGGACAGGGGGGGCAATGAGCAGTTCTTC. This encodes CASSRLDRGGNEQFF.

In the case of this clone: Other DNA sequences in the same sample also yield this CDR3. The chain couples TRBV7-9 to TRBJ2-7; 10 bases are a match to TRBD2. Germline CDR1 and CDR2: SEHNR and FQNEAQ (reference sequence). This CDR3 spans 15 amino acids. Unmatched junction bases numbered 2, after V lost 1 base and J lost 2 bases. CDR3 in DNA: TGTGCCAGCAGCTTAGAGCTAGCGGGAGCCTACGAGCAGTACTTC. Protein sequence: CASSLELAGAYEQYF.

This clone is a singleton in its sample. The V and J genes are TRBV27 and TRBJ2-6, with 7 bases that match TRBD1. V was clipped by 4 bases and J by 0 bases; unmatched bases: 6. The CDR3 covers 17 residues. CDR1 and CDR2 from the germline V gene are MNHEY and SMNVEV (reference sequence). Written as DNA, the CDR3 is TGTGCCAGCAGTTCTCAGGGGGTGCGCTCTGGGGCCAACGTCCTGACTTTC. It translates to CASSSQGVRSGANVLTF. The complete variable domain, with remaining parts taken from reference TRBV27 and TRBJ2-6, reads EAQVTQNPRYLITVTGKKLTVTCSQNMNHEYMSWYRQDPGLGLRQIYYSMNVEVTDKGDVPEGYKVSRKEKRNFPLILESPSPNQTSLYFCASSSQGVRSGANVLTFGAGSRLTVL.

The rearrangement links TRBV28 to TRBJ1-6; weak D call: TRBD1 (5 bases). V was pared by 8 bases and J by 1 base, with 6 bases between. The CDR3 length is 13 residues. The germline CDR1 and CDR2 sequences are MDHEN and SYDVKM. The CDR3 sequence is CASAGSYNSPLHF. CDR3 DNA: TGTGCCAGCGCAGGGTCCTATAATTCACCCCTCCACTTT.

The rearrangement links TRBV6-6 to TRBJ2-7; D possibly corresponds to TRBD1 (6 bases). Germline loops: CDR1 MNHNY, CDR2 SVGAGI (reference sequence). The CDR3 is 16 amino acids. V was pared by 2 bases and J by 2 bases, with 16 bases between. The CDR3 spells CASSYTSGRGAYEQYF. The CDR3 DNA reads TGTGCCAGCAGTTACACCTCGGGCAGGGGAGCCTACGAGCAGTACTTC.

The sample holds a few counts of this clone. The V call is TRBV7-8, the J call TRBJ2-3; TRBD2 agrees at 9 bases. V lost 2 bases to trimming and J lost 3 bases; unmatched junction nucleotides: 6. CDR1 SGHVS and CDR2 FQNEAQ come from the germline V gene. This CDR3 comprises 16 residues. As DNA, the CDR3 is TGTGCCAGCAGCTTATTCTCTAGCGGGGCTACAGATACGCAGTATTTT. Translated, it gives CASSLFSSGATDTQYF.

The V and J genes are TRBV5-1 and TRBJ2-5; D might be TRBD1 (5 bases). CDR1 is SGHRS, CDR2 YFSETQ, per germline. The CDR3 totals 14 residues. Trimming left V 5 bases short and J 1 base short, with 12 bases between. The CDR3 loop reads CASREPTAQETQYF. The DNA of the CDR3 is TGCGCCAGCAGGGAACCGACAGCCCAAGAGACCCAGTACTTC.

The rearrangement joins TRBV6-1 to TRBJ1-2; 7 bases agree with TRBD1. Germline CDR1 is MNHNS and CDR2 is SASEGT. There are 17 residues in the CDR3. Trimming at V came to 2 bases and at J to 0 bases, leaving 9 bases not matched to a gene. CDR3 loop: CASSETRWQGANYGYTF. CDR3 coding DNA: TGTGCCAGCAGTGAAACTCGGTGGCAGGGGGCTAACTATGGCTACACCTTC.

This clone was detected once. CDR3 in DNA: TGTGCCAGCAGAGATCTTTGGGGGACTATAAATGAGCAGTTCTTC. This sequence encodes CASRDLWGTINEQFF. The gene calls are TRBV6-1 and TRBJ2-1, with 7 bases matching TRBD2. This CDR3 is built from 15 residues. The germline V gene encodes CDR1 MNHNS and CDR2 SASEGT. The J segment lost 7 bases and the V segment lost 6 bases, leaving 12 bases of the junction unmatched.

The rearrangement uses TRBV5-4 and TRBJ2-7; 8 positions agree with TRBD1. The CDR3 runs 17 residues. Trimming took 3 bases from V and 2 from J; bases not matched to a gene: 13. Germline V gene data show CDR1 as SGHNT and CDR2 as YYREEE (reference sequence). The CDR3 here is CASSSIPIDRGPYEQYF. The CDR3 nucleotides are TGTGCCAGCAGCTCGATACCTATCGACAGGGGCCCCTACGAGCAGTACTTC.

CDR3 in DNA: TGCGCCAGCAGCCAACAGGGGGCGTGGGGGGAGACCCAGTACTTC. It is translated as CASSQQGAWGETQYF. J is TRBJ2-5 and V is TRBV4-3; TRBD1 matches 8 bases. CDR3 size: 15 residues. The ends lost 2 bases at V and 5 bases at J; junction bases unmatched: 7. The germline V gene has CDR1 LGHNA and CDR2 YSLEER.

This chain joins TRBV4-3 and TRBJ1-2, with TRBD1 matching over 9 bases. This CDR3 spans 15 amino acids. The germline V gene encodes CDR1 LGHNA and CDR2 YSLEER. The ends lost 1 base at V and 5 bases at J; junction bases unmatched: 5. In DNA form, the CDR3 reads TGCGCCAGCAGCCAAGTTCCCGGGACAGGGTATGGCTACACCTTC. The encoded protein is CASSQVPGTGYGYTF.

The J gene is TRBJ1-5, the V gene TRBV28, with D uncertain. The CDR3 contains 15 residues. Germline CDR1 is MDHEN and CDR2 is SYDVKM. The V end was cut by 4 bases, the J end by 0 bases, with 10 bases between. CDR3 loop: CASSYLLYSNQPQHF. As DNA, the CDR3 is TGTGCCAGCAGTTACTTGCTATATAGCAATCAGCCCCAGCATTTT. Complete variable domain (other parts from reference TRBV28 and TRBJ1-5): DVKVTQSSRYLVKRTGEKVFLECVQDMDHENMFWYRQDPGLGLRLIYFSYDVKMKEKGDIPEGYSVSREKKERFSLILESASTNQTSMYLCASSYLLYSNQPQHFGDGTRLSIL.

V is TRBV7-2 and J is TRBJ2-7; the D is unclear. The CDR3 is 11 amino acids. The ends were cut back, 4 bases at V and 2 bases at J, with 3 bases in the middle. Germline CDR1 and CDR2: SGHTA and FQGNSA. The DNA of the CDR3 is TGTGCCAGCAGCTCCGCCTACGAGCAGTACTTC. Amino acid sequence: CASSSAYEQYF.

The chain employs TRBV5-4 and TRBJ1-6, with 7 nucleotides matching TRBD1. The V segment lost 3 bases and the J segment 0 bases; nucleotides outside the gene matches: 6. CDR3 length equals 17 residues. The germline gives CDR1 SGHNT, CDR2 YYREEE (reference sequence). CDR3 coding DNA: TGTGCCAGCAGCTCGGGACAGACGAGCTCCTATAATTCACCCCTCCACTTT. Residues: CASSSGQTSSYNSPLHF.

The rearrangement uses TRBV15 and TRBJ2-5; D is perhaps TRBD2 (5 bases). Germline V CDR1 and CDR2: LNHNV, YYDKDF (reference sequence). V was shortened by 0 bases and J by 5 bases, with 16 bases between the two germline ends. This CDR3 is built from 16 residues. This chain's CDR3 is CATSRDPGGRGETQYF. The CDR3 DNA sequence: TGTGCCACCAGCAGAGATCCTGGTGGGCGCGGGGAGACCCAGTACTTC.

This chain connects TRBV30 to TRBJ2-5, with D perhaps matching TRBD1 (6 bases). Looked up from germline, CDR1 is GTSNPN and CDR2 is SVGIG (reference sequence). This CDR3 comprises 15 residues. With 1 base removed from V and 2 bases from J, the gap between germline ends came to 14 bases. The CDR3 loop reads CAWSAGAGEQETQYF. In nucleotides, the CDR3 is TGTGCCTGGAGTGCAGGGGCAGGGGAACAAGAGACCCAGTACTTC.

The V gene is TRBV11-1, the J gene TRBJ1-2; D gene unclear. CDR3 length: 13 amino acids. Trimming took 5 bases from V and 0 from J, leaving 7 bases between them. Germline loops: CDR1 SGHAT, CDR2 FQDESV (reference sequence). CDR3 bases: TGTGCCAGCAGCCTACAGCCTAACTATGGCTACACCTTC. Translating gives CASSLQPNYGYTF.

A single count supports this clone. The V gene is TRBV11-1, the J gene TRBJ2-5; D is undetermined. This CDR3 contains 13 residues. Germline assignment: CDR1 SGHAT and CDR2 FQDESV (reference sequence). V lost 0 bases and J lost 2, with 4 bases in between. CDR3 sequence (DNA): TGTGCCAGCAGCTTAGCCGTACAAGAGACCCAGTACTTC. Protein product: CASSLAVQETQYF.

This rearrangement joins TRBV6-5 to TRBJ2-3; 7 bases match TRBD2. This CDR3 spans 14 amino acids. Germline trimming cut 4 bases from V and 4 bases from J; bases unmatched to any gene: 5. Germline values: CDR1 MNHEY, CDR2 SVGAGI. The CDR3 DNA reads as TGTGCCAGCAGTTGGAGCGGGATCCCAGATACGCAGTATTTT. This encodes CASSWSGIPDTQYF.